This record concerns one T cell receptor beta chain sequence. The data were produced by immunoSEQ multiplex PCR, yet TCRdb's version contains in-frame clones alone and is incomplete. The sample shows 150,000 to 200,000 clones, roughly 83% of them seen only once. This record comes from a study of blood T cell repertoires in COVID-19. Study background: Donors in the United States, Italy and Spain gave samples during acute or convalescent COVID-19. PBMCs, B-cell-depleted T cells, or T cells provided the cDNA or gDNA that made up the material.

V gave up 3 bases and J gave up 0 bases, with 12 bases separating them. There are 15 residues in the CDR3. Germline lookup yields CDR1 GTSNPN and CDR2 SVGIG (reference sequence). The chain is built from TRBV30 and TRBJ1-5, with D possibly being TRBD1 (6 bases). The receptor was derived from a woman between 55 and 75 years old with acute or convalescent COVID-19. Material: peripheral blood. CDR3 sequence reads: CAWSPDSYSNQPQHF. CDR3 coding DNA: TGTGCCTGGAGCCCGGACAGTTATAGCAATCAGCCCCAGCATTTT.